The rows below give T cell receptor beta chains drawn from one sample of a study of shared clonotypes between healthy human individuals. Libraries were prepared by immunoSEQ multiplex PCR; TCRdb keeps only in-frame clonotypes and omits some of them. The sample carries roughly 2,300,000 clones, 85% to 95% recorded once. Specimen: naive CD4+ T cells from PBMCs. These receptors originate from a young man in good health. Some clones in this sample may be carry-over from other donors' samples. CDR3s include the opening cysteine and the closing phenylalanine or tryptophan. D genes are given only for firm matches. A clone size is listed for some rows: how often the clone was seen (once, few, many), or a class if it is expanded.

abundance	j_gene	v_gene	d_gene	CDR3nt	CDR3aa
.	TRBJ1-5	TRBV6-1	.	TGTGCCAGCTATCACCGACAGAATAGCAATCAGCCCCAGCATTTT	CASYHRQNSNQPQHF
few	TRBJ1-5	TRBV7-2	.	TGTGCCAGCAGCTTAGGGGGTGATCAGCCCCAGCATTTT	CASSLGGDQPQHF
.	TRBJ1-2	TRBV30	.	TGTGCCTGGAGTGTGCGTGGCTTATATGGCTACACCTTC	CAWSVRGLYGYTF
.	TRBJ1-5	TRBV6-1	.	TGTGCCAGCAGTGGACCGCAGGGACTACTCAATCAGCCCCAGCATTTT	CASSGPQGLLNQPQHF
.	TRBJ1-5	TRBV19	TRBD1	TGTGCCAGTAGTTGGGGACAGGGGAAGGGCCAGCCCCAGCATTTT	CASSWGQGKGQPQHF
.	TRBJ2-6	TRBV9	.	TGTGCCAGCAGCGTAAGAGGAGATTCTGGGGCCAACGTCCTGACTTTC	CASSVRGDSGANVLTF
.	TRBJ2-1	TRBV12-5	.	TGTGCTAGTGCTTCAGGGAGAGGGTCCTACAATGAGCAGTTCTTC	CASASGRGSYNEQFF
.	TRBJ2-7	TRBV19	TRBD2	TGTGCCAGTATGACCCAGGGAGGGAACGAGCAGTACTTC	CASMTQGGNEQYF
few	TRBJ1-1	TRBV19	.	TGTGCCAGTAGTAGCCTGAAGAACACTGAAGCTTTCTTT	CASSSLKNTEAFF
once	TRBJ2-2	TRBV5-6	.	TGTGCCAGCAGCCCTAGGTGGGGGGAGCTGTTTTTT	CASSPRWGELFF
.	TRBJ1-4	TRBV19	TRBD1	TGTGCCAGTAGCTGGGGACAGACCTCAACTAATGAAAAACTGTTTTTT	CASSWGQTSTNEKLFF
.	TRBJ2-7	TRBV7-9	.	TGTGCCAGCAGCTTAGGTGGGGTAACCTACGAGCAGTACTTC	CASSLGGVTYEQYF
.	TRBJ2-1	TRBV5-4	TRBD1	TGTGCCAGCAGCAGCCGACAGGGGGCCTACAATGAGCAGTTCTTC	CASSSRQGAYNEQFF
.	TRBJ2-5	TRBV7-2	.	TGTGCCAGCAGCTTATGGTCCGGGCAAGAGACCCAGTACTTC	CASSLWSGQETQYF
.	TRBJ1-1	TRBV7-2	TRBD1	TGTGCCAGCAGCTCACCGCCGGGACAGGGGGCTGAAGCTTTCTTT	CASSSPPGQGAEAFF
few	TRBJ1-2	TRBV29-1	.	TGCAGCGCCGCGACGGTAGCTAACTATGGCTACACCTTC	CSAATVANYGYTF
.	TRBJ2-7	TRBV5-1	.	TGCGCCAGCAGTCAGGACACTGGAAACTACGAGCAGTACTTC	CASSQDTGNYEQYF
.	TRBJ2-5	TRBV5-1	.	TGCGCCAGCAGCTTTATAGTCCAAGAGACCCAGTACTTC	CASSFIVQETQYF
few	TRBJ1-2	TRBV2	.	TGTGCCAGCAATCTCAGGGGAAGGGGCGATGGCTACACCTTC	CASNLRGRGDGYTF
.	TRBJ2-5	TRBV2	.	TGTGCCAGCAGACCCGGGGTGGGCTGGGAGACCCAGTACTTC	CASRPGVGWETQYF
once	TRBJ1-1	TRBV7-6	TRBD1	TGTGCCAGCAGCCCCAGGGGGGGTCTCAGGGACACTGAAGCTTTCTTT	CASSPRGGLRDTEAFF
.	TRBJ1-1	TRBV28	.	TGTGCCAGCAGCCATCGTAGCTCCCTGCCTGAAGCTTTCTTT	CASSHRSSLPEAFF
.	TRBJ2-2	TRBV6-5	.	TGTGCCAGCAGTTACGGCAGGTTTCCCGGGGAGCTGTTTTTT	CASSYGRFPGELFF
.	TRBJ1-1	TRBV19	TRBD1	TGTGCCAGTAGGGGACAGCCGAACACTGAAGCTTTCTTT	CASRGQPNTEAFF
.	TRBJ2-7	TRBV5-1	TRBD1	TGCGCCAGCAGCACGAGACCGGGACAGGGTTCGAACGAGCAGTACTTC	CASSTRPGQGSNEQYF
.	TRBJ2-5	TRBV11-1	.	TGTGCCAGCAGCACCGTCGGCGCGGGTCTTGGAGAGACCCAGTACTTC	CASSTVGAGLGETQYF
.	TRBJ2-3	TRBV11-2	TRBD2	TGTGCCAGCAGCCCGACTAGCGGGAGCCCAGATACGCAGTATTTT	CASSPTSGSPDTQYF
.	TRBJ2-3	TRBV11-2	.	TGTGCCAGCAGCTTAGGGGGCGGCACAGATACGCAGTATTTT	CASSLGGGTDTQYF
.	TRBJ2-2	TRBV5-1	TRBD1	TGCGCCAGCAGCTCAGCGACAGGGTCCGGGGAGCTGTTTTTT	CASSSATGSGELFF